The present T cell receptor beta chain was sequenced within a study of control samples from healthy donors and cancer patients. Trimming stripped 7 bases from V and 7 bases from J, with 20 bases between. Germline V gene lookup returns CDR1 MGHDK and CDR2 SYGVNS. The CDR3 is 15 residues long. The sample holds one count of this clone. The method was immunoSEQ multiplex PCR; TCRdb's version includes in-frame clones alone and lacks a portion of them. The data show over 90,000 clones, around 92% seen once. The origin of this receptor is a woman between 18 and 29 years old in good health. Sequencing was done on a sample of blood. V and J are TRBV25-1 and TRBJ2-1; D possibly matches TRBD1 or TRBD2 (6 bases each). The CDR3 region has the DNA TGTGCCAGCATCCCCTACGGGCAGGGGAGGAATGAGCAGTTCTTC. It yields the protein CASIPYGQGRNEQFF.